This passage covers 21 T cell receptor beta chains from one sample sequenced in a study of cytomegalovirus exposure and HLA in healthy donors (dated by TCRdb to between 2016 and 2019). Libraries were built with the immunoSEQ multiplex PCR assay. For the multiplex PCR, a mixture combining 60 forward primers for TCR Vbeta segments and 13 reverse primers for TCR Jbeta segments was used. This immuneACCESS table, as held by TCRdb, lists in-frame sequences with V and J called but not all clones. Of the missing ones, under half trace to an unresolved V gene in checked studies; the others have no known cause. In this sample the table shows about 190,000 clones, around 73% of which occur a single time. In total, the top ten clones hold roughly 2.1% of the sample. Sequencing was performed on PBMCs. The receptors here all came from a woman in her twenties or thirties in good health and CMV-seropositive.

The sample holds one count of this clone. The genes are TRBV2 and TRBJ2-1; 7 nucleotides match TRBD2. CDR3 size: 16 residues. The germline V gene encodes CDR1 SNHLY and CDR2 FYNNEI. Trimming at V came to 3 bases and at J to 7 bases, leaving 12 bases not matched to a gene. CDR3 DNA: TGTGCCAGCAGTGAGGAAAGCGGGACTGGGACGAATGAGCAGTTCTTC. It specifies CASSEESGTGTNEQFF.

This clone occurred once. This chain joins TRBV29-1 and TRBJ2-3; perhaps TRBD2 as D (6 bases). V gave up 5 bases and J gave up 10 bases, with 16 bases separating them. From germline, CDR1 is SQVTM and CDR2 ANQGSEA. The CDR3 is 12 residues long. CDR3 sequence: CSVTDGGFAQYF. The CDR3 DNA sequence: TGCAGCGTTACTGACGGGGGTTTTGCGCAGTATTTT.

This chain connects TRBV6-5 to TRBJ1-2; no reliable D call. V gave up 5 bases and J gave up 9 bases, with 10 bases separating them. Per the germline V gene, CDR1 is MNHEY and CDR2 is SVGAGI. The CDR3 has 11 amino acids. CDR3 DNA sequence: TGTGCCAGCAGTACCTCCGGGAGCTACACCTTC. This translates into CASSTSGSYTF.

The CDR3 is CASTHGGYEQFF. For the CDR3, the DNA is TGTGCCAGCACCCATGGGGGGTATGAGCAGTTCTTC. This sequence joins TRBV6-5 and TRBJ2-1, with D possibly being TRBD2 (6 bases). The CDR3 covers 12 residues. Trimming shortened V by 7 bases and J by 8 bases, and 12 bases separated the two germline ends. Germline loops: CDR1 MNHEY, CDR2 SVGAGI.

V and J are TRBV5-4 and TRBJ2-5; 12 bases line up with TRBD2. V shed 0 bases and J 1 base; nucleotides not matched to a gene: 4. From germline, CDR1 is SGHNT and CDR2 YYREEE (reference sequence). This CDR3 spans 17 amino acids. The CDR3 DNA reads TGTGCCAGCAGCTTGGGACTAGCGGGAGATACCCAAGAGACCCAGTACTTC. Its translation: CASSLGLAGDTQETQYF.

V is TRBV7-3 and J is TRBJ2-7; possibly TRBD2 for D (6 bases). The CDR3 sequence is 14 residues long. V lost 8 bases to trimming and J lost 2 bases, with 16 bases between them. Looked up from germline, CDR1 is SGHTA and CDR2 is FQGTGA. The CDR3 loop reads CASGSGTPPYEQYF. The CDR3 DNA sequence: TGTGCCAGCGGCTCCGGGACTCCACCCTACGAGCAGTACTTC.

The chain joins TRBV19 to TRBJ1-4; D gene unclear. Trimming left V 8 bases short and J 6 bases short, with 22 bases between. This CDR3 is 16 amino acids long. In germline, CDR1 is LNHDA, CDR2 SQIVND (reference sequence). The CDR3 DNA follows: TGTGCCAGTGGACGCGCCAGACGGTTGGGAGATGAAAAACTGTTTTTT. Its translation: CASGRARRLGDEKLFF.

The chain couples TRBV5-1 to TRBJ1-2; D gene unclear. Trimming shortened V by 1 base and J by 0 bases, and 7 bases separated the two germline ends. The V gene's germline CDR1 is SGHRS and CDR2 YFSETQ. This CDR3 is built from 14 residues. CDR3 sequence: CASSLSAANYGYTF. The CDR3 DNA reads as TGCGCCAGCAGCTTGAGTGCGGCTAACTATGGCTACACCTTC.

The V gene is TRBV6-6, the J gene TRBJ2-7; D ambiguous. The CDR3 is made up of 13 amino acids. Germline CDR1 is MNHNY and CDR2 is SVGAGI (reference sequence). Trimming cost V 0 bases and J 3 bases, with 6 bases left between them. DNA for the CDR3: TGTGCCAGCAGTTACTCGAGGCGCTACGAGCAGTACTTC. Amino acid sequence: CASSYSRRYEQYF.

The rearrangement links TRBV5-1 to TRBJ2-1, with a weak D call TRBD2 (6 bases). Germline CDR1 and CDR2: SGHRS and YFSETQ. This CDR3 is 14 amino acids long. V gave up 1 base and J gave up 7 bases, with 12 bases separating them. CDR3 protein: CASSLNRRENEQFF. DNA for the CDR3: TGCGCCAGCAGCTTGAATAGGAGGGAAAATGAGCAGTTCTTC. The full variable domain, in which reference TRBV5-1 and TRBJ2-1 provide the parts outside the CDR3, is KAGVTQTPRYLIKTRGQQVTLSCSPISGHRSVSWYQQTPGQGLQFLFEYFSETQRNKGNFPGRFSGRQFSNSRSEMNVSTLELGDSALYLCASSLNRRENEQFFGPGTRLTVL.

This chain joins TRBV19 and TRBJ2-1; D not certain. The CDR3 is 15 amino acids. The germline CDR1 and CDR2 sequences are LNHDA and SQIVND (reference sequence). Trimming left V 5 bases short and J 4 bases short, with 15 bases between. The CDR3, as DNA: TGTGCCAGTAGTTTTCAGTCGATTTTGTACAATGAGCAGTTCTTC. Its translation: CASSFQSILYNEQFF.

The chain has TRBV5-8 and TRBJ2-1; 8 positions agree with TRBD1. The ends lost 2 bases at V and 2 bases at J; junction bases unmatched: 3. This CDR3 has 15 amino acids. Germline CDR1 reads SGHTS; CDR2 reads YDEGEE. The CDR3 DNA reads as TGTGCCAGCAGCTTACAGGGGGACCCCTACAATGAGCAGTTCTTC. This encodes CASSLQGDPYNEQFF.

This CDR3 is CASSLGPLAGQNEQFF. Here the CDR3 DNA reads TGTGCCAGCAGCTTAGGCCCCCTAGCGGGCCAAAATGAGCAGTTCTTC. The chain couples TRBV7-7 to TRBJ2-1; 8 nucleotides agree with TRBD2. Germline CDR1 and CDR2: SSHAT and FNYEAQ (reference sequence). J was trimmed by 7 bases and V by 1 base; bases with no gene match: 9. The CDR3 has 16 amino acids.

This clone occurred once. The chain links TRBV28 to TRBJ2-5; TRBD1 matches 9 bases. This CDR3 has 16 residues. From germline, CDR1 is MDHEN and CDR2 SYDVKM. Losses at the gene ends were 4 bases for V and 4 bases for J; bases not matched to a gene: 10. The DNA for the CDR3 is TGTGCCAGCAGTTCAGCCCAAGGGACAGGGTTAGAGACCCAGTACTTC. Residues: CASSSAQGTGLETQYF. The variable domain in full, completed from reference TRBV28 and TRBJ2-5, reads DVKVTQSSRYLVKRTGEKVFLECVQDMDHENMFWYRQDPGLGLRLIYFSYDVKMKEKGDIPEGYSVSREKKERFSLILESASTNQTSMYLCASSSAQGTGLETQYFGPGTRLLVL.

This chain joins TRBV6-5 and TRBJ1-2; 8 positions match TRBD1. The germline gives CDR1 MNHEY, CDR2 SVGAGI. With V trimmed by 5 bases and J by 0 bases, 2 bases remained unmatched. The CDR3 runs 14 residues. The CDR3 coding sequence is TGTGCCAGCAGTGTACAGGGGGCTAACTATGGCTACACCTTC. Translation: CASSVQGANYGYTF.

This clone turned up a few times. V is TRBV7-6 and J is TRBJ2-5, with D perhaps matching TRBD1 (5 bases). With 3 bases removed from V and 2 bases from J, the gap between germline ends came to 13 bases. In germline, CDR1 is SGHVS, CDR2 FNYEAQ. This CDR3 comprises 15 residues. The DNA for the CDR3 is TGTGCCAGCAGCTTTTATGAGACAGCACAAGAGACCCAGTACTTC. Its protein is CASSFYETAQETQYF.

This chain connects TRBV28 to TRBJ1-5, with TRBD1 matching 9 bases. This CDR3 is 14 amino acids long. The germline V gene encodes CDR1 MDHEN and CDR2 SYDVKM. With V trimmed by 6 bases and J by 8 bases, 8 bases remained unmatched. CDR3 nucleotide sequence: TGTGCCAGCAGGGGGACAGGGTCGATTAAGCCCCAGCATTTT. This codes for CASRGTGSIKPQHF.

This sequence joins TRBV9 and TRBJ2-3; D may be TRBD1 (6 bases). From germline, CDR1 is SGDLS and CDR2 YYNGEE. V was trimmed by 3 bases and J by 1 base, leaving 12 bases between them. CDR3 length: 15 amino acids. CDR3 in amino acids: CASSGGQPRTDTQYF. The CDR3, as DNA: TGTGCCAGCAGCGGGGGACAACCTCGCACAGATACGCAGTATTTT.

The CDR3 nucleotides read TGCGCCAGCAGCCTCCGACAGGCCCCCGGGGAGCAGTACTTC. This codes for CASSLRQAPGEQYF. The V call is TRBV5-1, the J call TRBJ2-7, with a possible D match to TRBD1 (6 bases). Germline V gene lookup returns CDR1 SGHRS and CDR2 YFSETQ. The CDR3 extends over 14 amino acids. V was pared by 4 bases and J by 7 bases, with 18 bases between.

The chain joins TRBV14 to TRBJ1-5; 8 nucleotides align to TRBD1. The germline V gene encodes CDR1 SGHDN and CDR2 FVKESK. The CDR3 has 19 amino acids. The V gene end was trimmed by 4 bases and the J gene end by 0 bases; junction bases not matched to a gene: 14. The CDR3 reads CASSLGPGQEAYSNQPQHF. DNA of the CDR3: TGTGCCAGCAGCCTCGGGCCGGGACAGGAAGCCTATAGCAATCAGCCCCAGCATTTT.

The V and J genes are TRBV4-3 and TRBJ2-7, with D tentatively TRBD1 (5 bases). The V gene lost 0 bases and the J gene lost 3 bases, with 12 bases spanning the gap. The germline gives CDR1 LGHNA, CDR2 YSLEER. This CDR3 has 15 residues. CDR3 sequence: CASSQDPIQGYEQYF. CDR3 in DNA: TGCGCCAGCAGCCAAGACCCAATTCAGGGCTACGAGCAGTACTTC.